Listed below are T cell receptor beta chains from one sample, sequenced in a study of T cell responses to AZD1222 COVID-19 vaccine. Here immunoSEQ multiplex PCR was the method, and the copy in TCRdb shows in-frame clones only, minus some. The table has approximately 84,000 clones, 80% to 90% seen once. Specimen: peripheral blood, collected on day 0 of AZD1222 vaccination. The source of these receptors is an adult in good health. CDR3s leave out the opening cysteine and the closing phenylalanine or tryptophan. Some rows have no size entry. The others give once, few or many, or a class for an expanded clone.

ASSRTGQEETQY | - | TRBV7-3
ASSPPSTPWNEQF | few | TRBV18
ASSPSSAANTGELF | - | TRBV7-9
ASSQALGTDPRPQH | - | TRBV4-1
ASSDVSGLADYEQY | - | TRBV6-4
ASSPMGGQLNTEAF | - | TRBV3-1/TRBV3-2
ASSEVGVGGYT | - | TRBV6-1
ASTEGFYEQY | - | TRBV11-2
ASSYSRSGAVQPQH | - | TRBV6-2/TRBV6-3
ASSQAGSQAF | - | TRBV4-2
ASSFTGGGNGYT | - | TRBV27
ASSKGEISGTLNDPYEQY | - | TRBV21-1
ASSLGSGSNQPQH | - | TRBV7-9
SASLRGEAF | - | TRBV20-1
ASSPVQGGVITDTQY | - | TRBV5-1
ASSQEGTGKWPQH | - | TRBV4-1
ASSQSMGRAGGEQY | - | TRBV23-1
ASTPSGGDHNQPQH | - | TRBV25-1
ASRTGQADTIY | - | TRBV28
ASSVGSGGGFYEQY | - | TRBV9
ASSLEWEGSYEQY | - | TRBV4-1
ASSPSSGRSEQY | once | TRBV18
ASITPGNTEAF | - | TRBV28
ASSDSPNTGELF | - | TRBV9
ASSVGLAANTGELF | - | TRBV9
ASSTSYEQY | - | TRBV6-5
ASRLWDGNTEAF | many | TRBV5-1
ASSPRTSGNNEQF | - | TRBV2
ASSLGGEAYNSPLH | - | TRBV5-1
ASSPASTSGYSGANVLT | - | TRBV14
ASSVPGAGELF | - | TRBV9
ASSQDLTSTYEQY | - | TRBV14
ATSRVLGGYTEAF | - | TRBV15
ASSYGGYGTEAF | - | TRBV6-5
ASSPAGTGGPGTGELF | few | TRBV7-3
ASSLLNPSNYGYT | once | TRBV28
ASSFTGTKNTGELF | - | TRBV5-1
ASSEGSGGGEKLF | - | TRBV2
ASSVGAGVGANYGYT | - | TRBV9
ASSLIERTEAF | - | TRBV7-3
ASSFGTLSYEQY | few | TRBV5-6
VTREGGEKLF | once | TRBV28
ASSEGGGKETQY | many | TRBV25-1
SVGGRNTEAF | - | TRBV29-1
ASSQDLGLIGTQY | - | TRBV3-1/TRBV3-2
ASSEGTSRYNEQF | - | TRBV7-9
ASSTDGIEAF | - | TRBV30
ASSTTLRGGSTEAF | once | TRBV6-2/TRBV6-3
ASSPWTGSSYEQY | - | TRBV6-2/TRBV6-3
ASSVGLAGDNEQF | once | TRBV9
ASSGSVDTEAF | - | TRBV25-1
AWSPGHNYEQY | - | TRBV30
ASSSVVYEQY | - | TRBV7-9